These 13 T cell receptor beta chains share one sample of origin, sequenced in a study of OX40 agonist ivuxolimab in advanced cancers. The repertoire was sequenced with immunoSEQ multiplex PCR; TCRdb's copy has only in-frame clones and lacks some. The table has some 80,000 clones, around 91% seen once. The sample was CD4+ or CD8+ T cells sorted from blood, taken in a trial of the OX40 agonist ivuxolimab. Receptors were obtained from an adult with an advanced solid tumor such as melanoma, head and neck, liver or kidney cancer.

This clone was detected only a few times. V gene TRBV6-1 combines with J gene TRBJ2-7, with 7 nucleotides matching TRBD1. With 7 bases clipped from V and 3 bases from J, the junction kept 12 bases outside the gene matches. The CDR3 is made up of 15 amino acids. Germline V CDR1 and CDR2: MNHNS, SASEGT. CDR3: CASTRRQGAYYEQYF. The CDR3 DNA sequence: TGTGCCAGCACCCGCCGACAGGGTGCCTACTACGAGCAGTACTTC.

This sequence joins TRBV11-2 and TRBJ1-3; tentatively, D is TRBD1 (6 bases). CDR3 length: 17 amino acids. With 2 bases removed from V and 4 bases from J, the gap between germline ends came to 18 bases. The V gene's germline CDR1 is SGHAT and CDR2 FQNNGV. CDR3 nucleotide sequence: TGTGCCAGCAGCTTAAATTGGGGGGGCTCTAAGGGAAACACCATATATTTT. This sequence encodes CASSLNWGGSKGNTIYF.

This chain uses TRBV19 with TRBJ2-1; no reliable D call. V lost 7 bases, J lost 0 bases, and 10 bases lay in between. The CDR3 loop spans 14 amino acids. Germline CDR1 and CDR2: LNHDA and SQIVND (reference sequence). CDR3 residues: CASNGRSSYNEQFF. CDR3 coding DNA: TGTGCCAGTAATGGCCGCAGCTCCTACAATGAGCAGTTCTTC.

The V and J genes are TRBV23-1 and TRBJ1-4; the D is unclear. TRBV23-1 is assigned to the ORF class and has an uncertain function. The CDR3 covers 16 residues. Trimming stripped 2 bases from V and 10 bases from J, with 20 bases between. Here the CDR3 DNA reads TGCGCCAGCAGTCAAAGCCCGGGCAGGTGCTTGGGAAAACTGTTTTTT. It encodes CASSQSPGRCLGKLFF.

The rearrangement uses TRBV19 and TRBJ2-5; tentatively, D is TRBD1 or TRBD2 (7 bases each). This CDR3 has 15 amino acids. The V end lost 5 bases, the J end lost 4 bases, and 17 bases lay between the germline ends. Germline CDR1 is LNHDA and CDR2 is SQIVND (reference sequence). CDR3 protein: CASSPGTAGRETQYF. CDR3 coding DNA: TGTGCCAGTAGTCCAGGGACAGCGGGAAGAGAGACCCAGTACTTC.

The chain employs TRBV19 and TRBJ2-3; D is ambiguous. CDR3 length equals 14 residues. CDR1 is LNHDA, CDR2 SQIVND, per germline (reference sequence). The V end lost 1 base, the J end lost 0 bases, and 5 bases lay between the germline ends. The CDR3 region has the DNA TGTGCCAGTAGTATAGCCGGTAGCACAGATACGCAGTATTTT. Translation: CASSIAGSTDTQYF.

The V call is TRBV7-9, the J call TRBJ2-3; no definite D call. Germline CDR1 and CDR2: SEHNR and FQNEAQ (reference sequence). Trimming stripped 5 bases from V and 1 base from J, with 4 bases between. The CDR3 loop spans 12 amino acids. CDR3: CASSPGTDTQYF. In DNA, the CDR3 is TGTGCCAGCAGCCCTGGCACAGATACGCAGTATTTT. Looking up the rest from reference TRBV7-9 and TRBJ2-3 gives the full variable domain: DTGVSQNPRHKITKRGQNVTFRCDPISEHNRLYWYRQTLGQGPEFLTYFQNEAQLEKSRLLSDRFSAERPKGSFSTLEIQRTEQGDSAMYLCASSPGTDTQYFGPGTRLTVL.

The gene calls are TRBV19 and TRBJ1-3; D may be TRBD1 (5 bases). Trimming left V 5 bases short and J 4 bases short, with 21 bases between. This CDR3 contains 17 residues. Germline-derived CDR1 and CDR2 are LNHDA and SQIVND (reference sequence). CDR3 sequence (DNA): TGTGCCAGTAGTGCTCGGGGGACGGGGATAGGAGGAAACACCATATATTTT. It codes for CASSARGTGIGGNTIYF.

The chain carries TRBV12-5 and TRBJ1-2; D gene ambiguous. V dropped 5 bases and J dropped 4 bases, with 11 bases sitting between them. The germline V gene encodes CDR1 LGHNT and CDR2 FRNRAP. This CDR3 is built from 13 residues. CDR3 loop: CASGLSGSYGYTF. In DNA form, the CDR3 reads TGTGCTAGTGGTCTTTCCGGAAGCTATGGCTACACCTTC.

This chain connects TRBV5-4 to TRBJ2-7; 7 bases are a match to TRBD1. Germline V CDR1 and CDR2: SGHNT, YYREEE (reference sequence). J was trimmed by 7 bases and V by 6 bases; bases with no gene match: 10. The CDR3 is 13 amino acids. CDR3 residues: CASKTGLSGEQYF. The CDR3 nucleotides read TGTGCCAGCAAGACAGGGCTTTCGGGTGAGCAGTACTTC.

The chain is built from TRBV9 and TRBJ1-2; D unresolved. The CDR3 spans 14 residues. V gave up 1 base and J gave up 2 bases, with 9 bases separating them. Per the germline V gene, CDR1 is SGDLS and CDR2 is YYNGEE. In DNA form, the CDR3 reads TGTGCCAGCAGCGTATTCGCAGCAAACTATGGCTACACCTTC. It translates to CASSVFAANYGYTF.

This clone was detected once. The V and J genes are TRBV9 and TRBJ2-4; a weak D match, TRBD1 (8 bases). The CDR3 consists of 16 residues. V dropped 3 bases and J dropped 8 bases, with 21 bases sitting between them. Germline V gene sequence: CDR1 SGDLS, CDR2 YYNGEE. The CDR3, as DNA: TGTGCCAGCAGCGCATCAGGGGGCGCGGGAGTGGACATTCAGTACTTC. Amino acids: CASSASGGAGVDIQYF.

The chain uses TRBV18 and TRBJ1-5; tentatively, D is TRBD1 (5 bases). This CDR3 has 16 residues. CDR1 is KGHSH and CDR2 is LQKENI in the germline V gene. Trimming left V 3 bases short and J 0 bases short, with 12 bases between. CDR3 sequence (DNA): TGTGCCAGCTCACCTACCGGGACGGGTAGCAATCAGCCCCAGCATTTT. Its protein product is CASSPTGTGSNQPQHF.